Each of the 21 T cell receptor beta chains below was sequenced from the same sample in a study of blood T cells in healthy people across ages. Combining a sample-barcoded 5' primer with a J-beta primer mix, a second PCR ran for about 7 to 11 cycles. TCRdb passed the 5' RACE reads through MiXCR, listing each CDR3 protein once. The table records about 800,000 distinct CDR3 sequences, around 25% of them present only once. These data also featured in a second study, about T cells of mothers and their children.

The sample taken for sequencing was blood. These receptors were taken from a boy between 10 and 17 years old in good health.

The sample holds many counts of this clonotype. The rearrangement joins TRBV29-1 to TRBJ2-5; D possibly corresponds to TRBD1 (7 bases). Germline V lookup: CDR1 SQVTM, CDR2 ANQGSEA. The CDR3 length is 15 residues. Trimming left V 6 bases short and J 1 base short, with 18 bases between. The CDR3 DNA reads TGCAGCGTGGACTACGGGACAGACCCCCAAGAGACCCAGTACTTC. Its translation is CSVDYGTDPQETQYF. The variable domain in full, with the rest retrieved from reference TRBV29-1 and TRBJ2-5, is SAVISQKPSRDICQRGTSLTIQCQVDSQVTMMFWYRQQPGQSLTLIATANQGSEATYESGFVIDKFPISRPNLTFSTLTVSNMSPEDSSIYLCSVDYGTDPQETQYFGPGTRLLVL.

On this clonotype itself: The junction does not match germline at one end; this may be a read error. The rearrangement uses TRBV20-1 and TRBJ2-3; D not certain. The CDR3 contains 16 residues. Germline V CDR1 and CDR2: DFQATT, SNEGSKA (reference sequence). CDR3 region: CSARDAPKFSTDAQYF. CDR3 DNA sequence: TGCAGTGCTAGAGACGCCCCTAAGTTCAGCACAGATGCGCAGTATTTT.

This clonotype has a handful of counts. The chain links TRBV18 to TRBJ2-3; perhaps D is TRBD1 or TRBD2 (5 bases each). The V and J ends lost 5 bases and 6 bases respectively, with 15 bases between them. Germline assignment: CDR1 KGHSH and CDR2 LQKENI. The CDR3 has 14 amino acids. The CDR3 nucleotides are TGTGCCAGCTCATCTGGGACGGCAAGGGATACGCAGTATTTT. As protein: CASSSGTARDTQYF.

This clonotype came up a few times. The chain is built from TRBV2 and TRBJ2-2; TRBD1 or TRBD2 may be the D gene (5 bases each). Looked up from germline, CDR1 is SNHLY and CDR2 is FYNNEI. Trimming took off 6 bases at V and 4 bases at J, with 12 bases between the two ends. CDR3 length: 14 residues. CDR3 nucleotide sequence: TGTGCCAGCAGGGGCGAGGGGACCACCGGGGAGCTGTTTTTT. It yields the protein CASRGEGTTGELFF.

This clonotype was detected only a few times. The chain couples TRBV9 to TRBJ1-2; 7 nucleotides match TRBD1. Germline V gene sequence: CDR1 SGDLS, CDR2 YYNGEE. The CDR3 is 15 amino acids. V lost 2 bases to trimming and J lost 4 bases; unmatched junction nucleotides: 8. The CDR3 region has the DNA TGTGCCAGCAGCGTCCGGACAGGATTCGTCTATGGCTACACCTTC. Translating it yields CASSVRTGFVYGYTF. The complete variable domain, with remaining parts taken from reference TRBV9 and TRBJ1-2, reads DSGVTQTPKHLITATGQRVTLRCSPRSGDLSVYWYQQSLDQGLQFLIQYYNGEERAKGNILERFSAQQFPDLHSELNLSSLELGDSALYFCASSVRTGFVYGYTFGSGTRLTVV.

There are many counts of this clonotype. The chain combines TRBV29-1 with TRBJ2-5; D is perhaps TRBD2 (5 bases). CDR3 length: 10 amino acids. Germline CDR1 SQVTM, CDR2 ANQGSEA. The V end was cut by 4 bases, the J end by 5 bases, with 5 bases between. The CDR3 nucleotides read TGCAGCGTTGGCGGGGAGACCCAGTACTTC. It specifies CSVGGETQYF.

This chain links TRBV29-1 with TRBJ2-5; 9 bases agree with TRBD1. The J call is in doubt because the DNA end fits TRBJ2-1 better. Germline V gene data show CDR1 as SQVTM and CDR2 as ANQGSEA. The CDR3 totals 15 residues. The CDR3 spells CSVEGTGGLGDEQFF. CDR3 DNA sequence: TGCAGCGTTGAGGGAACAGGGGGCCTTGGTGATGAGCAGTTCTTC.

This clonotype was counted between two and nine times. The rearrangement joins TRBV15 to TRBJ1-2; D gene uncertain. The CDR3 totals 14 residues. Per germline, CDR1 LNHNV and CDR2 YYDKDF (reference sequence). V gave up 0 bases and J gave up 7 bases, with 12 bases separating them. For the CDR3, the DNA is TGTGCCACCAGCAGAGATACGGGGAGAGGTGGCTACACCTTC. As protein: CATSRDTGRGGYTF.

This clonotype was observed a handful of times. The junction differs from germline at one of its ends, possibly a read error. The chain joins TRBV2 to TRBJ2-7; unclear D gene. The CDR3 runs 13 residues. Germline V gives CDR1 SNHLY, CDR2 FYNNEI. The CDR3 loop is CAGSRLKLHEQYF. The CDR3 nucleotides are TGTGCCGGCAGCCGGTTGAAACTCCACGAGCAGTACTTC. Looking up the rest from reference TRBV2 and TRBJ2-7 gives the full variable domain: EPEVTQTPSHQVTQMGQEVILRCVPISNHLYFYWYRQILGQKVEFLVSFYNNEISEKSEIFDDQFSVERPDGSNFTLKIRSTKLEDSAMYFCAGSRLKLHEQYFGPGTRLTVT.

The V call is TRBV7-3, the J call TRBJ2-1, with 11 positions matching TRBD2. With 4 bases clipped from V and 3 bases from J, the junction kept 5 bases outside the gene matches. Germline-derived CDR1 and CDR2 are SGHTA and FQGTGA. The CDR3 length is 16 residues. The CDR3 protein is CASSSDGTSGYNEQFF. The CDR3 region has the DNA TGTGCCAGCAGCTCAGATGGGACTAGCGGCTACAATGAGCAGTTCTTC.

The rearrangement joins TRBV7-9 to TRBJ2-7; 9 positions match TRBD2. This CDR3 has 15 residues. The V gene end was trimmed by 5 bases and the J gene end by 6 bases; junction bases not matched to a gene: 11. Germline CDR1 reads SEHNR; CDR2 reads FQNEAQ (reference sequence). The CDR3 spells CASSREPGLATEQYF. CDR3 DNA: TGTGCCAGCAGCCGGGAACCGGGACTAGCCACCGAGCAGTACTTC.

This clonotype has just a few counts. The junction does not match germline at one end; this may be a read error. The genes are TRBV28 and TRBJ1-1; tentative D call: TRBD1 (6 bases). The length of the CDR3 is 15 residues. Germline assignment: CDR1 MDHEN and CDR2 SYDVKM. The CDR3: CASSLQGRVNTKAFF. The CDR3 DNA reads TGTGCCAGCAGTTTGCAGGGGAGGGTGAACACTAAAGCTTTCTTT.

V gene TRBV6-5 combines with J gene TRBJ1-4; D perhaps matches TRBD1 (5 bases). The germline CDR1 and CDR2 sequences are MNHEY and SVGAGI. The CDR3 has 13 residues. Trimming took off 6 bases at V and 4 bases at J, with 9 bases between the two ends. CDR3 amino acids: CASRTDSNEKLFF. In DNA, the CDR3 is TGTGCCAGCAGAACCGACAGTAATGAAAAACTGTTTTTT.

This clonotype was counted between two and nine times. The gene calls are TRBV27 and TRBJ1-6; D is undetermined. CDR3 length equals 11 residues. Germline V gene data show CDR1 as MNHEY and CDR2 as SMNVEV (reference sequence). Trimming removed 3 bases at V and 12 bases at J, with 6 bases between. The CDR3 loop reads CASSLWGPLHF. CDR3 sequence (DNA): TGTGCCAGCAGTTTGTGGGGACCCCTCCACTTT.

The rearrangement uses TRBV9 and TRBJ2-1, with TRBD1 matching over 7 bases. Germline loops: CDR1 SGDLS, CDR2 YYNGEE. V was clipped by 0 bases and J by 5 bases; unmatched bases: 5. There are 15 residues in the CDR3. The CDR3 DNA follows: TGTGCCAGCAGCGTAGGACAGGGAGCCGACAATGAGCAGTTCTTC. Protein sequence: CASSVGQGADNEQFF.

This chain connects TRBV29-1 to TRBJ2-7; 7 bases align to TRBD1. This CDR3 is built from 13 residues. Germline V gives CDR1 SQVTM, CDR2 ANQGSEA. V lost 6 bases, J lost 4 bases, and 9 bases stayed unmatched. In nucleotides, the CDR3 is TGCAGCGTCAGCGACAGGGATCCGTACGAGCAGTACTTC. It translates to CSVSDRDPYEQYF.

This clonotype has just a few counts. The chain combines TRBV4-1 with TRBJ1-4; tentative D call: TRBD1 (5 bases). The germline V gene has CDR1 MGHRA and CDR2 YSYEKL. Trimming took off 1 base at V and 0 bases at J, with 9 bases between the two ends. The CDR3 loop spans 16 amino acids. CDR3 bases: TGCGCCAGCAGCCAAGCGGGGGGGACAACTAATGAAAAACTGTTTTTT. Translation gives CASSQAGGTTNEKLFF.

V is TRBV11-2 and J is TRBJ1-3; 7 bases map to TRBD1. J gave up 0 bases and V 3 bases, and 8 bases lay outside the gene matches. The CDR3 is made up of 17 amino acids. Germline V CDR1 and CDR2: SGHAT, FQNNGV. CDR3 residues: CASSLGQPLSSGNTIYF. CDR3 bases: TGTGCCAGCAGCTTGGGACAGCCGTTAAGCTCTGGAAACACCATATATTTT.

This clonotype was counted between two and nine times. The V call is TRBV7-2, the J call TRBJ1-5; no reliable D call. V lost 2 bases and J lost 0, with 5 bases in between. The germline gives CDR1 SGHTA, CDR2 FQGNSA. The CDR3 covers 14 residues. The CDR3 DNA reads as TGTGCCAGCAGCTTATCCAGTAGCAATCAGCCCCAGCATTTT. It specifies CASSLSSSNQPQHF.

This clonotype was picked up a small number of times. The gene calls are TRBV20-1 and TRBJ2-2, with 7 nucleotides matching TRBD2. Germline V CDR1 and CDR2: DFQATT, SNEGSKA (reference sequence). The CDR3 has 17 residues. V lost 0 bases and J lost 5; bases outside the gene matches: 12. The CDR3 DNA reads TGCAGTGCTAGAGATCCGGGGAGGGGCCGAGGGACCGGGGAGCTGTTTTTT. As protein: CSARDPGRGRGTGELFF.

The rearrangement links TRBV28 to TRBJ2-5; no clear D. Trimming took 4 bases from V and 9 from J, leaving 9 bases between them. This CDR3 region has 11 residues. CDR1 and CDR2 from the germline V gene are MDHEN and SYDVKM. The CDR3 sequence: CASSSTRAQYF. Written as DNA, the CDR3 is TGTGCCAGCAGTTCCACACGGGCCCAGTACTTC.